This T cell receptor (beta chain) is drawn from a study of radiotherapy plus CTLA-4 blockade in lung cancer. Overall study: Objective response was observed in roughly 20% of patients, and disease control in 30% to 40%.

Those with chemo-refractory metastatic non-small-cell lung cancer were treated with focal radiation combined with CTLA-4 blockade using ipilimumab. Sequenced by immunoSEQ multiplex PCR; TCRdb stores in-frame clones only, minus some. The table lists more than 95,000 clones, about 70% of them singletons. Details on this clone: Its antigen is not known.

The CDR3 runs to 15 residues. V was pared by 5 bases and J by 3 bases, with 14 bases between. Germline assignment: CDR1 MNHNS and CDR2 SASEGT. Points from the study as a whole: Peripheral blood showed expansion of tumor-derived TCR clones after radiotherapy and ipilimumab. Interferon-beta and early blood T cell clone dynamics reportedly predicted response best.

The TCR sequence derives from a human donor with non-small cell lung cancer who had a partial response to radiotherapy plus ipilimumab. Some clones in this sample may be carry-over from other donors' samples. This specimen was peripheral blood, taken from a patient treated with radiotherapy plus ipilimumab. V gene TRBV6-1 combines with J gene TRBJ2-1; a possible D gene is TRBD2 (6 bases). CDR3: CASSHRDLVYNEQFF. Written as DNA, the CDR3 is TGTGCCAGCAGTCACCGGGACTTAGTCTACAATGAGCAGTTCTTC.